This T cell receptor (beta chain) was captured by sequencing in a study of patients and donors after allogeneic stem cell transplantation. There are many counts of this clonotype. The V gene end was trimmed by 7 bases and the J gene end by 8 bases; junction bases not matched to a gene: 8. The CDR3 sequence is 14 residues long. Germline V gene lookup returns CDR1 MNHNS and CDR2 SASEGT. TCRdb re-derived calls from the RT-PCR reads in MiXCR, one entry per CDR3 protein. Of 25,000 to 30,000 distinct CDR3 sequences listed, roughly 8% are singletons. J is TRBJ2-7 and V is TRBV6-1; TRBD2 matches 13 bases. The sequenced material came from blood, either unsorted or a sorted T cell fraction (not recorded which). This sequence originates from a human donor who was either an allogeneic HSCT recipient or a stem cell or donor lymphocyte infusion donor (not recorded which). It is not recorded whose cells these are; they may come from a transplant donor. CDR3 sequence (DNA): TGTGCCAGCAAATTACTGGGACTAGCGGGGCAGCAGTACTTC. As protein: CASKLLGLAGQQYF.